These T cell receptor beta chains were read from a single sample in a study of early T cells in non-severe SARS-CoV-2 infection. TCRdb reprocessed the 5' RACE reads via MiXCR and lists one record per CDR3 protein. Of under 65,000 distinct CDR3 sequences listed, around 13% are singletons. Sequenced: whole blood. Source of these receptors: an adult who was a healthcare worker with PCR-confirmed SARS-CoV-2 infection or an uninfected control (not recorded which). Both conserved end residues are part of each CDR3. The D gene is left open where the match is weak. Only part of the rows carry a size: once, few, many, or a class if the clone is expanded.

size	V	D	J	DNA	CDR3
many	TRBV6-6	-	TRBJ2-4	TGTGCCAGCACAGGGGGGAAAGACATTCAGTACTTC	CASTGGKDIQYF
-	TRBV11-2	-	TRBJ2-3	TGTGCCAGCAGCCCTGAGAACACAGATACGCAGTATTTT	CASSPENTDTQYF
few	TRBV28	-	TRBJ2-5	TGTGCCAGCAGCTTGGGCGGGGTCGGGCGGAAAGAGACCCAGTACTTC	CASSLGGVGRKETQYF
-	TRBV12-3/TRBV12-4	-	TRBJ1-1	TGTGCCAGCAGTTTATTGGGGGGGAACACTGAAGCTTTCTTT	CASSLLGGNTEAFF
-	TRBV9	-	TRBJ2-3	TGTGCCAGCAGCCCGCTGCGGGATACGCAGTATTTT	CASSPLRDTQYF
few	TRBV20-1	-	TRBJ2-5	TGCAGTGCTAGAGAGTCCAGCCAAGAGACCCAGTACTTC	CSARESSQETQYF
few	TRBV30	TRBD1	TRBJ1-2	TGTGCCGGACAGGACCCCTATGGCTACACCTTC	CAGQDPYGYTF
medium-sized	TRBV19	-	TRBJ2-3	TGTGCCAGTACCAGGGCTAGCACAGATACGCAGTATTTT	CASTRASTDTQYF
many	TRBV25-1	TRBD2	TRBJ2-5	TGTGCCAGCAGGCAGGGAGCGGGATTCCAAGAGACCCAGTACTTC	CASRQGAGFQETQYF
-	TRBV7-9	-	TRBJ1-2	TGTGCCAGCAGCTCCTGGACAGTTTATGGCTACACCTTC	CASSSWTVYGYTF
-	TRBV13	TRBD2	TRBJ2-4	TGTGCCAGCAGCTCCAGCGGGGCCGGCAAAAACATTCAGTACTTC	CASSSSGAGKNIQYF
-	TRBV3-1	-	TRBJ2-7	TGTGCCAGCAGCTTAACAGGTGGGGGCTCCTACGAGCAGTACTTC	CASSLTGGGSYEQYF
-	TRBV11-2	TRBD2	TRBJ2-3	TGTGCCAGCTCGCGGGGGGCCGCGAAAGATACGCAGTATTTT	CASSRGAAKDTQYF
few	TRBV27	TRBD1	TRBJ1-2	TGTGCCAGCAGTTCATGGGACAGGGGTGATGGCTACACCTTC	CASSSWDRGDGYTF
-	TRBV10-2	-	TRBJ2-5	TGCGCCAGCAGTCCACTAGAGACCCAGTACTTC	CASSPLETQYF
few	TRBV2	TRBD1	TRBJ2-1	TGTGCCAGCAGCCCGGGACAGGGGGTCAGGGGTGAGCAGTTCTTC	CASSPGQGVRGEQFF
few	TRBV29-1	-	TRBJ2-1	TGCAGCGCCGGGGACGGCTTCCTGGGGATCAATGAGCAGTTCTTC	CSAGDGFLGINEQFF
few	TRBV5-1	-	TRBJ2-1	TGCGCCAGCACCTTGATCGGGAGAGGAAACAATGAGCAGTTCTTC	CASTLIGRGNNEQFF
few	TRBV28	TRBD1	TRBJ1-4	TGTGCCAGCAGTTTAATGACAGGGAGACTTGCAACTAATGAAAAACTGTTTTTT	CASSLMTGRLATNEKLFF
-	TRBV4-3	TRBD1	TRBJ2-7	TGCGCCAGCAGCCGGGACAGGGGCGGCGAGCAGTACTTC	CASSRDRGGEQYF
many	TRBV7-8	-	TRBJ1-3	TGTGCCAGCAGCTACCCCGCGGGGCCTGGGGGAAACACCATATATTTT	CASSYPAGPGGNTIYF
-	TRBV20-1	-	TRBJ1-5	TGCAGTGCTAGTAGGGGGGCGGGCAATCAGCCCCAGCATTTT	CSASRGAGNQPQHF
-	TRBV5-1	-	TRBJ2-6	TGCGCCAGCAGCTTGGTTGCTCGAGCCGGGGCCAACGTCCTGACTTTC	CASSLVARAGANVLTF
-	TRBV12-3/TRBV12-4	-	TRBJ2-4	TGTGCCAGCAGTGTCAACAACATTCAGTACTTC	CASSVNNIQYF